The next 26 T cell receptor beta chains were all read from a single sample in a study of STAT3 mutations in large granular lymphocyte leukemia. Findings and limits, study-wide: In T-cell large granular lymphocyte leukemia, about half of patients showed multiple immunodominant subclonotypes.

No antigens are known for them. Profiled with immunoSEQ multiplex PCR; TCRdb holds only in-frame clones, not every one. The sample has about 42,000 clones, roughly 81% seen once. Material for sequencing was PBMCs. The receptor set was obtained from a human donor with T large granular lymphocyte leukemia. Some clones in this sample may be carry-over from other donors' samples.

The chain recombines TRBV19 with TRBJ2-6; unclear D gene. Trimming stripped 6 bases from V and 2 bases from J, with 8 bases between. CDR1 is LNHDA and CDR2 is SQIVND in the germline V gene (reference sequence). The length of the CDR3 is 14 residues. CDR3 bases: TGTGCCAGTAGCCTGGGTACTGGGGCCAACGTCCTGACTTTC. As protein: CASSLGTGANVLTF.

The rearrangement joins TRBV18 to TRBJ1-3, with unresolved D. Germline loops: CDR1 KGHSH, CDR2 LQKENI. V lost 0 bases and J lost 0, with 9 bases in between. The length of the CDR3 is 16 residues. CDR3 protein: CASSPPSGISGNTIYF. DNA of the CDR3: TGTGCCAGCTCACCACCCTCAGGAATCTCTGGAAACACCATATATTTT.

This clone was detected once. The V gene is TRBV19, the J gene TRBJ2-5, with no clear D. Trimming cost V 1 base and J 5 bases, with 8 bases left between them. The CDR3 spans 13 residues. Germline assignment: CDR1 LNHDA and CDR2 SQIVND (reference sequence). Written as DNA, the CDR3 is TGTGCCAGTAGTATAGGGCAGTTGGAGACCCAGTACTTC. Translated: CASSIGQLETQYF.

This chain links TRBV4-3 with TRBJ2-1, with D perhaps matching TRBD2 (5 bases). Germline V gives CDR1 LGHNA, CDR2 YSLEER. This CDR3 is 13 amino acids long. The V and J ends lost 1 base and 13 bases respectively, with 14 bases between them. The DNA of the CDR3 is TGCGCCAGCAGCCAAGTTCTAGAGGGTGCTCAGTTCTTC. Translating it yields CASSQVLEGAQFF.

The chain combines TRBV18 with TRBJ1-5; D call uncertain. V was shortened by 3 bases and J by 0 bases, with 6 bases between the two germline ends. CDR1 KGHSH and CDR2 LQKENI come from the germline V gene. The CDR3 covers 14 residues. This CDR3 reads CASSPQNSNQPQHF. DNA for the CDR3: TGTGCCAGCTCACCGCAGAATAGCAATCAGCCCCAGCATTTT.

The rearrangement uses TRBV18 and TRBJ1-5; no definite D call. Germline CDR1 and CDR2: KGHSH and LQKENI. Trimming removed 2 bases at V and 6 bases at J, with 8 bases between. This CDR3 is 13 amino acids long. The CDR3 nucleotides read TGTGCCAGCTCACCAGGGGATGGTCAGCCCCAGCATTTT. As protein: CASSPGDGQPQHF.

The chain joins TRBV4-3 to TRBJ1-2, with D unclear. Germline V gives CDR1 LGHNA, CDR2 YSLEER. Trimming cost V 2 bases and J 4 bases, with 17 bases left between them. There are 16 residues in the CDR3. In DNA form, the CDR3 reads TGCGCCAGCAGCCAACTCGGGGTCGGGGAGGGCTATGGCTACACCTTC. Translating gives CASSQLGVGEGYGYTF.

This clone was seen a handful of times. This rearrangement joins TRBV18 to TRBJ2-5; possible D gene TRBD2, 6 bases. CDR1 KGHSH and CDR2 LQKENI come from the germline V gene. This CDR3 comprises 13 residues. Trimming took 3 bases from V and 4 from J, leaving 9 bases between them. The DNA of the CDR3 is TGTGCCAGCTCACCCTGGGACTTAGAGACCCAGTACTTC. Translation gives CASSPWDLETQYF.

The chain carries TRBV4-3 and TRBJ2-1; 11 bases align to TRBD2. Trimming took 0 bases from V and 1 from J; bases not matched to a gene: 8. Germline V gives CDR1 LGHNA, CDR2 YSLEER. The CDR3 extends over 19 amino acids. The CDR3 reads CASSQDPTSGATSYNEQFF. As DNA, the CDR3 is TGCGCCAGCAGCCAAGATCCGACTAGCGGGGCGACATCCTACAATGAGCAGTTCTTC.

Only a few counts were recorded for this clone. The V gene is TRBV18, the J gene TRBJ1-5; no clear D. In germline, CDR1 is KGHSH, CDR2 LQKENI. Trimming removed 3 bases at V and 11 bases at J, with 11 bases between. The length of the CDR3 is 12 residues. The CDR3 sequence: CASSPSQDSQHF. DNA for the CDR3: TGTGCCAGCTCACCCTCCCAGGACTCCCAGCATTTT.

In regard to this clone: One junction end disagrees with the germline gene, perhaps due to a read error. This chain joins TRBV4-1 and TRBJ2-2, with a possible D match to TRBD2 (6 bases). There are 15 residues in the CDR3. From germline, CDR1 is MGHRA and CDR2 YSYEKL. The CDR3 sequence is CASSRGTPGTEELFF. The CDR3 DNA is TGCGCCAGCAGCCGCGGGACCCCTGGGACCGAGGAGCTGTTTTTT.

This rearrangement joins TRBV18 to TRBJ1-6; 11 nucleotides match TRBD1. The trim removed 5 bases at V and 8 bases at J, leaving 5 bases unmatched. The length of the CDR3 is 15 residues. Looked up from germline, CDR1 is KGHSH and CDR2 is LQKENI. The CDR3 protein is CASSAGTGGDSPLHF. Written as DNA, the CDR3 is TGTGCCAGCTCAGCCGGGACAGGGGGGGATTCACCCCTCCACTTT.

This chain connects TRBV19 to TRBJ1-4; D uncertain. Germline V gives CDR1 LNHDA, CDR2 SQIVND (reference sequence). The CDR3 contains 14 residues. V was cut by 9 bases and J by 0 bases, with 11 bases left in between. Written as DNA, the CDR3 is TGTGCCAGCAGTGAGACTTCAACTAATGAAAAACTGTTTTTT. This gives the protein CASSETSTNEKLFF.

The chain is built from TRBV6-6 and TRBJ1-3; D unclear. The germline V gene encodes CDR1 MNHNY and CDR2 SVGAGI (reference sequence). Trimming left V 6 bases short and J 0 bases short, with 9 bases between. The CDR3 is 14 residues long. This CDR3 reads CASRDGFSGNTIYF. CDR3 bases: TGTGCCAGCAGGGACGGATTCTCTGGAAACACCATATATTTT.

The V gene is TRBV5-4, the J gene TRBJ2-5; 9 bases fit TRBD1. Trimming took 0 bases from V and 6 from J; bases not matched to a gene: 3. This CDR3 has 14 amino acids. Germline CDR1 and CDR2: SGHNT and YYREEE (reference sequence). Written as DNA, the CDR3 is TGTGCCAGCAGCTTGGGACAGGGGGTACAGACCCAGTACTTC. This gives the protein CASSLGQGVQTQYF.

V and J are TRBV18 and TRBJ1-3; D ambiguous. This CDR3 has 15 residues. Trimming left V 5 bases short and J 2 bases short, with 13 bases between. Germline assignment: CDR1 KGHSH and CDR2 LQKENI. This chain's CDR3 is CASSLAGSPGNTIYF. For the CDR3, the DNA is TGTGCCAGCTCATTAGCAGGTAGCCCTGGAAACACCATATATTTT.

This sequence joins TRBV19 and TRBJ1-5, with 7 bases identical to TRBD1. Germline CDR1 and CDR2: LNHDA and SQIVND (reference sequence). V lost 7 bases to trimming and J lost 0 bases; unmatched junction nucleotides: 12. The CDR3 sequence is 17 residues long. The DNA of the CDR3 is TGTGCCAGTACCCTAGACCACAGGGGATATAGCAATCAGCCCCAGCATTTT. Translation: CASTLDHRGYSNQPQHF.

The CDR3 coding sequence is TGTGCCAGCAGCCTGCCTAAAGAGACCCAGTACTTC. This sequence encodes CASSLPKETQYF. V and J are TRBV5-4 and TRBJ2-5, with no clear D. Deletions cut 4 bases from V and 3 bases from J, with 7 bases between. CDR1 is SGHNT, CDR2 YYREEE, per germline (reference sequence). The CDR3 covers 12 residues.

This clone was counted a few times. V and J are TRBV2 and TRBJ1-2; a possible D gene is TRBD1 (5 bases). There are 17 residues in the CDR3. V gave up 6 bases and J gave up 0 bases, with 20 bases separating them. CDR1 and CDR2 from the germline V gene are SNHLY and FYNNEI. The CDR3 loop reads CASSRRDASLANYGYTF. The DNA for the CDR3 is TGTGCCAGCAGCAGGCGGGACGCAAGCTTAGCTAACTATGGCTACACCTTC.

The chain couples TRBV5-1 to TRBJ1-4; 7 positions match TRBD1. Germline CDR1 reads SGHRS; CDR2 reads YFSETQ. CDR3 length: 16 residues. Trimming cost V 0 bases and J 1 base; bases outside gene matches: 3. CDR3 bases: TGCGCCAGCAGCTTGGGGCAGGGGGTAACTAATGAAAAACTGTTTTTT. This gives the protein CASSLGQGVTNEKLFF. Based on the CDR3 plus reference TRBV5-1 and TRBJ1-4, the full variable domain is KAGVTQTPRYLIKTRGQQVTLSCSPISGHRSVSWYQQTPGQGLQFLFEYFSETQRNKGNFPGRFSGRQFSNSRSEMNVSTLELGDSALYLCASSLGQGVTNEKLFFGSGTQLSVL.

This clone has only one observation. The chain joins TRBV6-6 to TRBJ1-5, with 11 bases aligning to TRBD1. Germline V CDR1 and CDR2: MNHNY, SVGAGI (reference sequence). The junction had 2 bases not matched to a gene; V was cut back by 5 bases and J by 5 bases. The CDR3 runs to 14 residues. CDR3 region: CASSLGQGDQPQHF. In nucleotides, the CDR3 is TGTGCCAGCAGTCTGGGACAGGGGGATCAGCCCCAGCATTTT.

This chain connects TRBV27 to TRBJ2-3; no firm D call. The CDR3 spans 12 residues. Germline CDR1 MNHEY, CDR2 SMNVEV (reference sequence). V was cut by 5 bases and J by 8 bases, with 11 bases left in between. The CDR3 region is CASSQNLGTQYF. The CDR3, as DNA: TGTGCCAGCAGTCAGAATTTGGGTACGCAGTATTTT.

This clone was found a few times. Here the CDR3 reads CASSLKGQVTEKLFF. CDR3 sequence (DNA): TGTGCCAGCAGTCTCAAGGGACAGGTGACTGAAAAACTGTTTTTT. This chain uses TRBV14 with TRBJ1-4, with 8 bases matching TRBD1. The germline CDR1 and CDR2 sequences are SGHDN and FVKESK. V lost 6 bases to trimming and J lost 7 bases; unmatched junction nucleotides: 10. This CDR3 region has 15 residues.

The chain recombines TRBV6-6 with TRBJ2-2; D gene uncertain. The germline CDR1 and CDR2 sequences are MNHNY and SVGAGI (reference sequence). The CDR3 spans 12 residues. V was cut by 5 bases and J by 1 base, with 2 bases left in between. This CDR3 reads CASSRNTGELFF. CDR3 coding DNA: TGTGCCAGCAGTAGGAACACCGGGGAGCTGTTTTTT.

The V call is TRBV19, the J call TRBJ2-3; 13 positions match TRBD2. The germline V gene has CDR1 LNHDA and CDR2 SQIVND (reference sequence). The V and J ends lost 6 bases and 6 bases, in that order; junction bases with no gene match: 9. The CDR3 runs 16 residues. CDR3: CASSTGLAGASDTQYF. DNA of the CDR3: TGTGCCAGTAGCACCGGACTAGCGGGGGCGTCGGATACGCAGTATTTT.

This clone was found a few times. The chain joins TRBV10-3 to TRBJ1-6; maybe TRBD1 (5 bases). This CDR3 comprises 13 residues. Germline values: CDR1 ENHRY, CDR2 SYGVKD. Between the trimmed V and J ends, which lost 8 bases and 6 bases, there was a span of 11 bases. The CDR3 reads CAIGGTANSPLHF. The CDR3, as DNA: TGTGCCATCGGCGGGACGGCTAATTCACCCCTCCACTTT.